This TCR beta chain stems from a study of T-cell memory formation after mild COVID-19. Turning to the study itself: The study found TCR clusters largely donor specific.

Points from the study as a whole: A second wave of clones peaked on day 37, and their SARS-CoV-2 specificity went unconfirmed. Memory from before infection featured some responding clones, which suggests cross-reactive memory joined.

This clonotype was seen only a few times. Its antigen is currently unknown. Trimming removed 2 bases at V and 6 bases at J, with 5 bases between. The CDR3 spans 11 residues. Germline values: CDR1 MGHDK, CDR2 SYGVNS. TCR alpha and TCR beta cDNA libraries carrying sample barcodes and UMIs were produced by 5'RACE using constant-segment primers. TCRdb reprocessed the 5' RACE reads via MiXCR and lists one record per CDR3 protein. The table records about 210,000 distinct CDR3 sequences, about 10% of them present only once. The sample was PBMCs or a T cell subset sorted from them (not recorded which). The receptor was derived from a man aged 18-30 years who had mild COVID-19 (a few samples of this study predate the infection). Cell type and time point are not known. The chain recombines TRBV25-1 with TRBJ2-7; possible D gene TRBD2, 5 bases. CDR3 sequence (DNA): TGTGCCAGCAGTGAAGGAGGCGAGCAGTACTTC. Translating gives CASSEGGEQYF.